This TCR beta chain was captured by sequencing in a study of T cell responses to AZD1222 COVID-19 vaccine. The CDR3 extends over 14 amino acids. Germline assignment: CDR1 SGHNT and CDR2 YYREEE (reference sequence). V shed 2 bases and J 4 bases; nucleotides not matched to a gene: 3. The repertoire was sequenced with immunoSEQ multiplex PCR; TCRdb's copy has only in-frame clones and lacks some. This table has approximately 130,000 clones, roughly 89% appearing once. This clonotype was sampled from an adult in good health. The source material was peripheral blood, sampled on day 0 of MenACWY control vaccination. The rearrangement links TRBV5-4 to TRBJ2-5, with TRBD2 matching 9 bases. The CDR3 protein is CASSFSGSSETQYF. CDR3 nucleotides: TGTGCCAGCAGCTTTAGCGGGAGCTCAGAGACCCAGTACTTC.